The TCR beta chain under discussion was sequenced for a study of T cells in Graves' hyperthyroidism and ophthalmopathy. Study information: Before treatment of any kind, peripheral blood was taken at initial diagnosis.

This CDR3 has 15 amino acids. CDR1 and CDR2 (germline): SGHRS, YFSETQ. V lost 4 bases, J lost 1 base, and 11 bases lay in between. Researchers took RNA transcripts and amplified the TCR beta CDR3 regions from them. With the HTBI primer set, the TCR CDR3 went through a first round of RT-PCR. TCRdb processed the multiplex PCR reads anew with MiXCR; each CDR3 protein has one entry. The data show approximately 480,000 distinct CDR3 sequences, with less than 25% seen just once and around 27% held by the top ten. This clonotype was detected ten times or more. Its antigen remains unidentified. Clinical symptoms, serum thyroxine and TRAb, thyroid ultrasound and orbital computed tomography were used for the diagnoses. Study-level results: Most expanded thyroid clonotypes above 0.001 recurred in blood. From stable hyperthyroidism, ophthalmopathy was separated by a 13 V-J model.

The sequence was obtained from a man aged 18 to 35 with Graves' hyperthyroidism. The chain uses TRBV5-1 and TRBJ2-2; D may be TRBD1 (6 bases). Sequencing was done on a sample of blood. The CDR3 sequence: CASSVGTLNTGELFF. For the CDR3, the DNA is TGCGCCAGCAGCGTCGGGACACTGAACACCGGGGAGCTGTTTTTT.